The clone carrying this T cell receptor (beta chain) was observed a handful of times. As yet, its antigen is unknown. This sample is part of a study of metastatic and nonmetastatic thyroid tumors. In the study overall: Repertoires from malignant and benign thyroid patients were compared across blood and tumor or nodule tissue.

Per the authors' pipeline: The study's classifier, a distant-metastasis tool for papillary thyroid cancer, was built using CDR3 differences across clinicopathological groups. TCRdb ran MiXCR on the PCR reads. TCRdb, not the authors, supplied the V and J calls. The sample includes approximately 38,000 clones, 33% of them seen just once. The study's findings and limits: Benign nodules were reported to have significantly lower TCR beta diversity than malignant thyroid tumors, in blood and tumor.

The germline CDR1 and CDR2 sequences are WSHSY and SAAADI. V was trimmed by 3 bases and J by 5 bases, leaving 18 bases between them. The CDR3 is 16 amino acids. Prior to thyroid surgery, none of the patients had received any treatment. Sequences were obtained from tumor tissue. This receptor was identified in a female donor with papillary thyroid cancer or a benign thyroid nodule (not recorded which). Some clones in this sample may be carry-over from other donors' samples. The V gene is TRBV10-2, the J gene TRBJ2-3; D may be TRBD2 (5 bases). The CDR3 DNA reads TGCGCCAGCAGTGATAGGCCAGGAGGCGTTGGAGATACGCAGTATTTT. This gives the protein CASSDRPGGVGDTQYF.